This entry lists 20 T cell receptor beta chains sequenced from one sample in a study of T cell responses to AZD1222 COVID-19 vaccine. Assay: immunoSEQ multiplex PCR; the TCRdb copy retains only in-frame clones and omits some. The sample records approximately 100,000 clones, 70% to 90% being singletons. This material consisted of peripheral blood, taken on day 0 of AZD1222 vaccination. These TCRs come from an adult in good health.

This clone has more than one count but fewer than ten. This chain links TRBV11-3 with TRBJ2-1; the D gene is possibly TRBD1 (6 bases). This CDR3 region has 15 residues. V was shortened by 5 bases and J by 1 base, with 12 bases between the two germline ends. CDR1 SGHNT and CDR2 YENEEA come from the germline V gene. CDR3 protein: CASSQQGMSYNEQFF. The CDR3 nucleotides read TGTGCCAGCAGCCAACAGGGAATGTCCTACAATGAGCAGTTCTTC.

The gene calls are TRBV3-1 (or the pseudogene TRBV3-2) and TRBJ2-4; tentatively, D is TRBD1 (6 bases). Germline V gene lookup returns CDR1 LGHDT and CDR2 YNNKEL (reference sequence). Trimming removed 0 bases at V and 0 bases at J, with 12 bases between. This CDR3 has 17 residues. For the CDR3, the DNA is TGTGCCAGCAGCCAAGATTTGGACAGTCTAGCCAAAAACATTCAGTACTTC. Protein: CASSQDLDSLAKNIQYF.

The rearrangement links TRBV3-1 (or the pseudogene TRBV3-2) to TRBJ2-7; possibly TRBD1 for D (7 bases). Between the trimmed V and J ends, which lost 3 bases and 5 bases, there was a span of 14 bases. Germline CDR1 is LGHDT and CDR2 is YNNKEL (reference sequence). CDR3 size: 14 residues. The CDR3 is CASSQEGAFHEQYF. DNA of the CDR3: TGTGCCAGCAGCCAGGAGGGGGCTTTCCACGAGCAGTACTTC.

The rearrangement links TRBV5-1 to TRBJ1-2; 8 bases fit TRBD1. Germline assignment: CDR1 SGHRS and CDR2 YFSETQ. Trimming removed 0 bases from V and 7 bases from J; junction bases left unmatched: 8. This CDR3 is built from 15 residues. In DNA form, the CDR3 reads TGCGCCAGCAGCTTGGTTGTACAGGGGGGAGGTGGCTACACCTTC. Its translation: CASSLVVQGGGGYTF.

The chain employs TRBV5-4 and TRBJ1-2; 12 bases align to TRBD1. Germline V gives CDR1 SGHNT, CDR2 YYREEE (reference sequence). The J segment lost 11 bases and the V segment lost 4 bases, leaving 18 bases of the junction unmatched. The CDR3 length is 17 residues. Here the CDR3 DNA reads TGTGCCAGCAGCCCCTGGACCCGATCCGGGACAGGGGGCTCGTACACCTTC. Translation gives CASSPWTRSGTGGSYTF.

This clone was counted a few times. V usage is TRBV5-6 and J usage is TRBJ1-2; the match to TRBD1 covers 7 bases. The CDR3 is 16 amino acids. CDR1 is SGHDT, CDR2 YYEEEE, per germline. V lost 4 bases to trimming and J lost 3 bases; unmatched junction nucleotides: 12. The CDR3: CASSPLANRGDYGYTF. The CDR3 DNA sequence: TGTGCCAGCAGCCCCCTAGCGAACAGGGGCGACTATGGCTACACCTTC.

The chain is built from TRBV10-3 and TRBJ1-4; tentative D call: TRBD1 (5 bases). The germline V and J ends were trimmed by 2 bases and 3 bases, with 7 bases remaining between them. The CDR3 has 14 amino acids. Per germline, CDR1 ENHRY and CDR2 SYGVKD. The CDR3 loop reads CAISEGTANEKLFF. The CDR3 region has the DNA TGTGCCATCAGTGAGGGGACCGCTAATGAAAAACTGTTTTTT.

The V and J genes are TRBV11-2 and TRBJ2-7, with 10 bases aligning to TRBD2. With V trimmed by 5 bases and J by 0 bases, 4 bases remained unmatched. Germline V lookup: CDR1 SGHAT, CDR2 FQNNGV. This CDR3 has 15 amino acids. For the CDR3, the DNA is TGTGCCAGCAGCCCTAGCGGGAGAGGCTCCTACGAGCAGTACGTC. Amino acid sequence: CASSPSGRGSYEQYV.

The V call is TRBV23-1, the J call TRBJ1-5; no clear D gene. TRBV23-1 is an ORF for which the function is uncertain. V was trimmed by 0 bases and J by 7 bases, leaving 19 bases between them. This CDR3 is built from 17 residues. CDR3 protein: CASSQSCGAVAGQPQHF. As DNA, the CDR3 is TGCGCCAGCAGTCAATCCTGCGGTGCGGTAGCGGGGCAGCCCCAGCATTTT.

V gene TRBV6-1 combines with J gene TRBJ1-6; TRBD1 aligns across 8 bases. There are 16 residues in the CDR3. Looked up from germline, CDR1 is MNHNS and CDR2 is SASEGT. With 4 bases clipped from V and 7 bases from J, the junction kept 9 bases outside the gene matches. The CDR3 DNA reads TGTGCCAGCAGTGCGGCGACAGGGGCCATCAATTCACCCCTCCACTTT. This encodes CASSAATGAINSPLHF.

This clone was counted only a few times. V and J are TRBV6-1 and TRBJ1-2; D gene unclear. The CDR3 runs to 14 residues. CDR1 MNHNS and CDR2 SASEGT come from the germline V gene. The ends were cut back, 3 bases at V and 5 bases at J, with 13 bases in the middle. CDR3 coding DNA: TGTGCCAGCAGTGATTGGGCAGGTCGATATGGCTACACCTTC. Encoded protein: CASSDWAGRYGYTF.

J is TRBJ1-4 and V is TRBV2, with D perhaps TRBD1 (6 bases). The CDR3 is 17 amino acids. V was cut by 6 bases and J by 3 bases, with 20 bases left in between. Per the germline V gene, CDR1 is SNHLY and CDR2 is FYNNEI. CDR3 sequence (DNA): TGTGCCAGCAGGGACCTCACCCAGGGGCGGGCTAATGAAAAACTGTTTTTT. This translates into CASRDLTQGRANEKLFF.

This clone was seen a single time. This chain's CDR3 is CASSPPGRISGNTIYF. The CDR3, as DNA: TGTGCCAGCTCCCCTCCCGGGCGGATCTCTGGAAACACCATATATTTT. The gene calls are TRBV7-2 and TRBJ1-3; D remains ambiguous. V lost 8 bases and J lost 0, with 17 bases in between. CDR1 and CDR2 (germline): SGHTA, FQGNSA. This CDR3 comprises 16 residues.

In DNA form, the CDR3 reads TGTGCCAGCTCACCGGAGGACGCAGGCTACGAGCAGTACGTC. The encoded protein is CASSPEDAGYEQYV. V and J are TRBV18 and TRBJ2-7, with D perhaps matching TRBD2 (5 bases). The V end lost 3 bases, the J end lost 3 bases, and 12 bases lay between the germline ends. CDR1 is KGHSH and CDR2 is LQKENI in the germline V gene. CDR3 length equals 14 residues.

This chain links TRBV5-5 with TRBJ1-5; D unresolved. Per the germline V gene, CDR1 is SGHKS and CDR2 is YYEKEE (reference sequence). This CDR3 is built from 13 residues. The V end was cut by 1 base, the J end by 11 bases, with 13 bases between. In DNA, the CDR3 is TGTGCCAGCAGCTTGCGGATAGGGTCAGCCCAGCATTTT. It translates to CASSLRIGSAQHF.

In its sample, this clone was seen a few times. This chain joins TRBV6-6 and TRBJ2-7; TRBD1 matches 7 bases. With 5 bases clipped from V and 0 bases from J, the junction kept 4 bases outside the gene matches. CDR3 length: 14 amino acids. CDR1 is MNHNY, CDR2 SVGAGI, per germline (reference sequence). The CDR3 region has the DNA TGTGCCAGCAGTACCAGGGGGTACTCCTACGAGCAGTACTTC. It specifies CASSTRGYSYEQYF.

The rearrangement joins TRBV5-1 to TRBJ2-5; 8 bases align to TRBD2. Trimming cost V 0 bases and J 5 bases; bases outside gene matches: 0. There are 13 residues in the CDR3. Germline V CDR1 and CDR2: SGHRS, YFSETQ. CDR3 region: CASSLAGGETQYF. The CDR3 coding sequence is TGCGCCAGCAGCTTGGCGGGGGGGGAGACCCAGTACTTC.

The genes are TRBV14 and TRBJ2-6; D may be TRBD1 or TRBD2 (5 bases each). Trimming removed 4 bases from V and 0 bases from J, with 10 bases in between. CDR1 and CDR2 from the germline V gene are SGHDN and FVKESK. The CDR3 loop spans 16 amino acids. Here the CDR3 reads CASSRGRISGANVLTF. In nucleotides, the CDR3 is TGTGCCAGCAGCCGGGGACGGATCTCTGGGGCCAACGTCCTGACTTTC.

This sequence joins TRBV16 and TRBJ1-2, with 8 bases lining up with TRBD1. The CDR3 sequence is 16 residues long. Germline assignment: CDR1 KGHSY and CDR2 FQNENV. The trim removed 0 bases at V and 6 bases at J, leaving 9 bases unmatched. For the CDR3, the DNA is TGTGCCAGCAGCCAATCGCGTGGACAGGGAAAGAATGGCTACACCTTC. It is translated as CASSQSRGQGKNGYTF.

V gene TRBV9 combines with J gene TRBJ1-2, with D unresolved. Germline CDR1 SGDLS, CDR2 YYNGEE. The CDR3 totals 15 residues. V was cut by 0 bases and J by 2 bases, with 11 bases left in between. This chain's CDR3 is CASSVDTGINYGYTF. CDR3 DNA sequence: TGTGCCAGCAGCGTAGACACGGGGATAAACTATGGCTACACCTTC.